This T cell receptor beta chain emerged from a study of T cell changes during pregnancy in multiple sclerosis. Germline V gene sequence: CDR1 LGHNA, CDR2 YSLEER. The CDR3 is 17 amino acids. Trimming at V came to 0 bases and at J to 7 bases, leaving 11 bases not matched to a gene. The data were produced by immunoSEQ multiplex PCR, yet TCRdb's version contains in-frame clones alone and is incomplete. Among 35,000 to 45,000 clones listed, roughly 91% were seen once. The rearrangement uses TRBV4-3 and TRBJ2-5; 10 bases line up with TRBD2. This TCR was sampled from a female donor with multiple sclerosis, enrolled in a pregnancy study. The sequencing used CD4+ T cells from peripheral blood mononuclear cells, collected in the first trimester of pregnancy. CDR3 amino acids: CASSQDPAGGTAGTQYF. The CDR3 DNA reads as TGCGCCAGCAGCCAAGATCCAGCGGGAGGGACTGCTGGGACCCAGTACTTC.